This T cell receptor (beta chain) came from a study of monozygotic twins with inflammatory bowel disease. TCRdb re-called the 5' RACE reads, yielding one record per CDR3 amino acid sequence without DNA. The repertoire shows roughly 200,000 distinct CDR3 sequences; the top ten hold roughly 8%. The germline V gene encodes CDR1 MDHEN and CDR2 SYDVKM. CDR3 length equals 14 residues. The chain combines TRBV28 with TRBJ1-5; there is no DNA to check the TCRdb D call of TRBD1. Input material: blood. This receptor was identified in a human donor with ulcerative colitis or Crohn's disease, or a healthy co-twin of an affected twin (not recorded which). The CDR3 loop reads CASSFPHRVQPQHF.